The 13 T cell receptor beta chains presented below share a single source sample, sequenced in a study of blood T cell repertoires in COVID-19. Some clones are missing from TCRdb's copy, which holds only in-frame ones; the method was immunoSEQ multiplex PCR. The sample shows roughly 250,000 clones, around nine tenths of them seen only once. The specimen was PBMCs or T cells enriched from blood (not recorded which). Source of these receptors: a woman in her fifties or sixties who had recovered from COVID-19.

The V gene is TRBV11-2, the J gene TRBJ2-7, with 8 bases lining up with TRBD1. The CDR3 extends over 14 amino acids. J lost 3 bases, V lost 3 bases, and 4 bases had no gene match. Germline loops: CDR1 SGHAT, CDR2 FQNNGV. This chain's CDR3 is CASSLGQVSYEQYF. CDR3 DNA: TGTGCCAGCAGCTTGGGACAGGTGAGCTACGAGCAGTACTTC. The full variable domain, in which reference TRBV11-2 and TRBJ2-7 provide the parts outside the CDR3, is EAGVAQSPRYKIIEKRQSVAFWCNPISGHATLYWYQQILGQGPKLLIQFQNNGVVDDSQLPKDRFSAERLKGVDSTLKIQPAKLEDSAVYLCASSLGQVSYEQYFGPGTRLTVT.

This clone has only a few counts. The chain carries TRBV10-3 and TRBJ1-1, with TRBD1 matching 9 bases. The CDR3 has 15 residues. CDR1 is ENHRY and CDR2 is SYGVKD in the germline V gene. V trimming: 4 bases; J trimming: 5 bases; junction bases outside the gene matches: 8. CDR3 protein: CAISANGQGRTEAFF. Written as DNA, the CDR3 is TGTGCCATCAGTGCCAATGGACAGGGGCGAACTGAAGCTTTCTTT.

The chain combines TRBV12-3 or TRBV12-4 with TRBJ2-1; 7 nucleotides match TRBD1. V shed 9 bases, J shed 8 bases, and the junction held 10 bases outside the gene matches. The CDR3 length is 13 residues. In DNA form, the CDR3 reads TGTGCCAGTGGGAGCAACAGGGGCTATGAGCAGTTCTTC. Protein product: CASGSNRGYEQFF.

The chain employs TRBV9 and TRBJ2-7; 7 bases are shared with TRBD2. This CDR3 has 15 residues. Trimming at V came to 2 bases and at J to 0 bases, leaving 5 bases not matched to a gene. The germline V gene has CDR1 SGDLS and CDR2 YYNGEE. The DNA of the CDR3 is TGTGCCAGCAGCGTGAGCGGGGAGAGCTCCTACGAGCAGTACTTC. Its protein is CASSVSGESSYEQYF.

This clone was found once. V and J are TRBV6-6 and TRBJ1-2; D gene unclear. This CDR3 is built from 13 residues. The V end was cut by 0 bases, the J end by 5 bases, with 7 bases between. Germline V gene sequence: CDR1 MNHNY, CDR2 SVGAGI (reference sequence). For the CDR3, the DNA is TGTGCCAGCAGTTACTCCCCCGTTTATGGCTACACCTTC. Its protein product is CASSYSPVYGYTF.

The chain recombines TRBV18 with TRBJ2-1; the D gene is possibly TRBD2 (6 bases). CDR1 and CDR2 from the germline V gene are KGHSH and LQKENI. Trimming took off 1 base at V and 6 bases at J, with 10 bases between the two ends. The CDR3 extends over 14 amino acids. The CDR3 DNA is TGTGCCAGCTCACCACAGACTAGACTCAATGAGCAGTTCTTC. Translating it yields CASSPQTRLNEQFF.

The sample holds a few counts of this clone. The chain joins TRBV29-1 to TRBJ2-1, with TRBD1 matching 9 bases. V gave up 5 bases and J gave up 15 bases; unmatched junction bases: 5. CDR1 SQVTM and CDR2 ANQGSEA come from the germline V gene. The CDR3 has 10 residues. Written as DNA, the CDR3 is TGCAGCGTTAGGGACAGGGTTTTGTTCTTC. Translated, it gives CSVRDRVLFF.

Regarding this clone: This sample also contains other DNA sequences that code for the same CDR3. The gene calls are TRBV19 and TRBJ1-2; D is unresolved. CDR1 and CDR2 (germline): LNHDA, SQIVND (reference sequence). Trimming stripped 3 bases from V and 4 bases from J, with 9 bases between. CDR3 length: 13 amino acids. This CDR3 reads CASSIQDSYGYTF. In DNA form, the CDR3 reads TGTGCCAGTAGTATCCAGGACTCCTATGGCTACACCTTC.

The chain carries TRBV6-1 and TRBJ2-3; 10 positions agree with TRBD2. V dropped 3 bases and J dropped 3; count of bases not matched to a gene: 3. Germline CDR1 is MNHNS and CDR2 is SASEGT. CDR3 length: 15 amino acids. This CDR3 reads CASSDRAGGTDTQYF. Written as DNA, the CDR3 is TGTGCCAGCAGTGACAGAGCGGGAGGGACAGATACGCAGTATTTT.

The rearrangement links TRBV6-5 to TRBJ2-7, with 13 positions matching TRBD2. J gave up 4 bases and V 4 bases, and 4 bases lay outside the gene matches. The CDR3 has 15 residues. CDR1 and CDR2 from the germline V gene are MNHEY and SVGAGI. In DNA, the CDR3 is TGTGCCAGCAGTTCCGGACTAGCGGGAGCGTACGAGCAGTACTTC. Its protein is CASSSGLAGAYEQYF.

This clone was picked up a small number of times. The CDR3 reads CASSASQGVLGEETQYF. DNA of the CDR3: TGCGCCAGCAGCGCAAGTCAGGGGGTTTTGGGTGAAGAGACCCAGTACTTC. V is TRBV4-1 and J is TRBJ2-5, with TRBD1 identical over 7 bases. This CDR3 region has 17 residues. V dropped 5 bases and J dropped 3; count of bases not matched to a gene: 15. Germline V gene lookup returns CDR1 MGHRA and CDR2 YSYEKL.

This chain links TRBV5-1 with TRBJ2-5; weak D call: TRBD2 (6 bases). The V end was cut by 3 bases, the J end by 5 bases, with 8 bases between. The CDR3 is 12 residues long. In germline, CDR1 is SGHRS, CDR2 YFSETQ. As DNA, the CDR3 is TGCGCCAGCAGCTGGGGGACTGAGACCCAGTACTTC. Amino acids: CASSWGTETQYF.

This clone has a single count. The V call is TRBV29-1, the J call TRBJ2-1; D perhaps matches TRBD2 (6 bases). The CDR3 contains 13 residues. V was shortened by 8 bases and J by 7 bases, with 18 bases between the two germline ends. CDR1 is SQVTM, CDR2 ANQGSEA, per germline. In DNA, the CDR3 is TGCAGCATTAGCCGGGACTTTTCAAATGAGCAGTTCTTC. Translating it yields CSISRDFSNEQFF.